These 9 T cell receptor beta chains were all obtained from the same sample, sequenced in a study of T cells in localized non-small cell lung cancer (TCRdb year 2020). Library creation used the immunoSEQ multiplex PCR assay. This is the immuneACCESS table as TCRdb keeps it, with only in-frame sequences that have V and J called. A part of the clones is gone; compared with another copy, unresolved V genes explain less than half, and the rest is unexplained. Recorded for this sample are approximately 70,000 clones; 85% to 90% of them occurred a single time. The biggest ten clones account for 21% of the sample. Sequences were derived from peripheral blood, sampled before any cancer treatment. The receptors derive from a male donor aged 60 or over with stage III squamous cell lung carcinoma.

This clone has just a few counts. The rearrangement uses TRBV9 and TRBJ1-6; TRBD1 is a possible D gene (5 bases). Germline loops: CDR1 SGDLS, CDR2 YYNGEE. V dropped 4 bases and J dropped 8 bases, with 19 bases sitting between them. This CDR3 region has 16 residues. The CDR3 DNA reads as TGTGCCAGCAGCCTTACCCCGGGACCGCGGGATTCACCCCTCCACTTT. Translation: CASSLTPGPRDSPLHF.

CDR3 bases: TGCGCCAGCAGTCGGACAGGGGATGGCTACACCTTC. It yields the protein CASSRTGDGYTF. This chain uses TRBV4-1 with TRBJ1-2, with TRBD1 matching 9 bases. Trimming removed 6 bases from V and 6 bases from J; junction bases left unmatched: 2. The CDR3 spans 12 residues. Per the germline V gene, CDR1 is MGHRA and CDR2 is YSYEKL.

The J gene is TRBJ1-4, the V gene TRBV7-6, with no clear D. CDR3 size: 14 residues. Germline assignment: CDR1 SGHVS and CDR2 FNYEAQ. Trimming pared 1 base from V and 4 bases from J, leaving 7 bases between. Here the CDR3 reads CASSLDSNNEKLFF. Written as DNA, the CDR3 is TGTGCCAGCAGCTTAGATTCTAATAATGAAAAACTGTTTTTT.

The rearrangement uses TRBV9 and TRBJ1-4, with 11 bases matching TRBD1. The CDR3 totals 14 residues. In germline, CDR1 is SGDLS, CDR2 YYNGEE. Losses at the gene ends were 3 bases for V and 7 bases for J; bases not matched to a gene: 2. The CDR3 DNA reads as TGTGCCAGCAGCGGAGGACAGGGGGCTGAAAAACTGTTTTTT. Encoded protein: CASSGGQGAEKLFF. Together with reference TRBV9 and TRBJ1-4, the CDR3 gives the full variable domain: DSGVTQTPKHLITATGQRVTLRCSPRSGDLSVYWYQQSLDQGLQFLIQYYNGEERAKGNILERFSAQQFPDLHSELNLSSLELGDSALYFCASSGGQGAEKLFFGSGTQLSVL.

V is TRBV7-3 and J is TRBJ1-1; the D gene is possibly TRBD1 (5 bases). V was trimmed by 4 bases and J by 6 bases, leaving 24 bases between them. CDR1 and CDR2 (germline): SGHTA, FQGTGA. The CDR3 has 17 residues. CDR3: CASSSSLLGPGNAEAFF. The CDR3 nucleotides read TGTGCCAGCAGCTCCAGTCTCTTGGGGCCGGGTAACGCTGAAGCTTTCTTT. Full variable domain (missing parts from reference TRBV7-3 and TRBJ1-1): GAGVSQTPSNKVTEKGKYVELRCDPISGHTALYWYRQSLGQGPEFLIYFQGTGAADDSGLPNDRFFAVRPEGSVSTLKIQRTERGDSAVYLCASSSSLLGPGNAEAFFGQGTRLTVV.

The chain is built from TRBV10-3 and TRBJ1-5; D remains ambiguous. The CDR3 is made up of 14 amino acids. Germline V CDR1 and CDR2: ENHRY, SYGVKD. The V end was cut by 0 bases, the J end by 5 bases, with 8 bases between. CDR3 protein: CAISESRGDQPQHF. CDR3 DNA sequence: TGTGCCATCAGTGAGTCGCGGGGTGATCAGCCCCAGCATTTT.

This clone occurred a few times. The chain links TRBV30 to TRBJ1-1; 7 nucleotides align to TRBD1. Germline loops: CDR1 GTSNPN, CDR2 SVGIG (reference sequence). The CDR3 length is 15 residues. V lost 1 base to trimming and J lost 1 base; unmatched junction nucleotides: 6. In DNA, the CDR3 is TGTGCCTGGAGTGAACAGGGGAAGTCGAACACTGAAGCTTTCTTT. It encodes CAWSEQGKSNTEAFF.

The CDR3 loop reads CASSLAGQNTGELFF. In DNA form, the CDR3 reads TGTGCCAGCAGCTTAGCGGGGCAGAACACCGGGGAGCTGTTTTTT. This chain links TRBV7-8 with TRBJ2-2, with D maybe TRBD1 (5 bases). Trimming cost V 0 bases and J 1 base, with 6 bases left between them. The CDR3 consists of 15 residues. The V gene's germline CDR1 is SGHVS and CDR2 FQNEAQ.

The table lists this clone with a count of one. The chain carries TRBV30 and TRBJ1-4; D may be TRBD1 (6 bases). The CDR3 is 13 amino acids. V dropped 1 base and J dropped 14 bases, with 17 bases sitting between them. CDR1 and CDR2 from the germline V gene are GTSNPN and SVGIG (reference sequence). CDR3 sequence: CAWSATSGQGLFF. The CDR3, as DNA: TGTGCCTGGAGTGCCACCTCGGGACAAGGGCTGTTTTTT.